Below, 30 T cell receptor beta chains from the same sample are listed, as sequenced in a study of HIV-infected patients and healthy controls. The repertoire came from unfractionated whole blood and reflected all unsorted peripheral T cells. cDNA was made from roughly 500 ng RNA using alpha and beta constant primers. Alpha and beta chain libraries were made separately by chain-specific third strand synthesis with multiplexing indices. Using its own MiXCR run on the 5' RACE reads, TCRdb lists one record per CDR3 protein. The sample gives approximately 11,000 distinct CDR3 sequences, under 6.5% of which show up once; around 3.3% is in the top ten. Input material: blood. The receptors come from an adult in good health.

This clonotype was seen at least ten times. CDR3 protein: CASSTRRSDTQNTEAFF. CDR3 coding DNA: TGTGCCAGCAGTACCCGTCGATCAGATACCCAGAACACTGAAGCTTTCTTT. J is TRBJ1-1 and V is TRBV27, with D hard to call. The ends were cut back, 5 bases at V and 1 base at J, with 20 bases in the middle. This CDR3 has 17 amino acids. Germline values: CDR1 MNHEY, CDR2 SMNVEV (reference sequence).

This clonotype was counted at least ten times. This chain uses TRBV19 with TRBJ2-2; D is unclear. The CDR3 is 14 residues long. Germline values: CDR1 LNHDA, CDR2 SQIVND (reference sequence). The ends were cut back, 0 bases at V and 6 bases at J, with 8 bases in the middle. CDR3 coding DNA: TGTGCCAGTAGTATAGATCTACTTGCCGGGGAGCTGTTTTTT. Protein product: CASSIDLLAGELFF. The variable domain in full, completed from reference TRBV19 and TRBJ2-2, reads DGGITQSPKYLFRKEGQNVTLSCEQNLNHDAMYWYRQDPGQGLRLIYYSQIVNDFQKGDIAEGYSVSREKKESFPLTVTSAQKNPTAFYLCASSIDLLAGELFFGEGSRLTVL.

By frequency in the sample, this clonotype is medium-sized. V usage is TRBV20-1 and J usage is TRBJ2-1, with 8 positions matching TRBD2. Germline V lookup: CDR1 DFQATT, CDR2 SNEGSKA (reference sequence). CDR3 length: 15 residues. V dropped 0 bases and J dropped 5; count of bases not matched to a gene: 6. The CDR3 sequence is CSARDQETSDNEQFF. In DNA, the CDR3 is TGCAGTGCTAGAGACCAGGAGACTAGCGACAATGAGCAGTTCTTC.

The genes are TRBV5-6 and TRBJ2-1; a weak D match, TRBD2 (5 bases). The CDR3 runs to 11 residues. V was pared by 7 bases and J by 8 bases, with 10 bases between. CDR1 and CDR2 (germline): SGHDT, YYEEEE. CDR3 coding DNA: TGTGCCAGCTCGGGATTGGATGAGCAGTTCTTC. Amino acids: CASSGLDEQFF. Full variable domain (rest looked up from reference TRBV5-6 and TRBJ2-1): DAGVTQSPTHLIKTRGQQVTLRCSPKSGHDTVSWYQQALGQGPQFIFQYYEEEERQRGNFPDRFSGHQFPNYSSELNVNALLLGDSALYLCASSGLDEQFFGPGTRLTVL.

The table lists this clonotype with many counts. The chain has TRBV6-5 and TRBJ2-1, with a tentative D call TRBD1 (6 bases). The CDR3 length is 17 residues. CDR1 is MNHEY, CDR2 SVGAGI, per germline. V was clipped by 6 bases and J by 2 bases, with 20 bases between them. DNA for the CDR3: TGTGCCAGCAGGCGAAGGTTACAGGGTTCTACCTACAATGAGCAGTTCTTC. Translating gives CASRRRLQGSTYNEQFF.

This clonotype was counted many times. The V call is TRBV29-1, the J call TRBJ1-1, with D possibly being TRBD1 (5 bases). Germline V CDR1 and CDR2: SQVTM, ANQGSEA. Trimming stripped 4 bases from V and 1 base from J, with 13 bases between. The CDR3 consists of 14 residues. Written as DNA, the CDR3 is TGCAGCGTTGGGACGGGACGGTCGAACACTGAAGCTTTCTTT. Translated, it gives CSVGTGRSNTEAFF.

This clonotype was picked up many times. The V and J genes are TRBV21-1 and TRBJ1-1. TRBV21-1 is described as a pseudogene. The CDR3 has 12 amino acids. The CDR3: CASSKRNTEAFF. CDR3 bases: TGTGCCAGCAGCAAGAGGAACACTGAAGCTTTCTTT.

CDR3 sequence (DNA): TGTGCCAGTAGACGAGACAGTAATTCACCCCTCCACTTT. Translated: CASRRDSNSPLHF. The chain employs TRBV19 and TRBJ1-6, with D possibly matching TRBD1 (5 bases). Germline CDR1 reads LNHDA; CDR2 reads SQIVND (reference sequence). Trimming pared 6 bases from V and 6 bases from J, leaving 9 bases between. The CDR3 is 13 residues long.

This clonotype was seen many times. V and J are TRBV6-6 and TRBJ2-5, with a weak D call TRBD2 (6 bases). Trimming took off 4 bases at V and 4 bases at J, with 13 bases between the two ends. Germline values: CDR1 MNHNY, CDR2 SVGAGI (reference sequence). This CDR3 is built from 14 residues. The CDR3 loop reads CASSFSTSRETQYF. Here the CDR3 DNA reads TGTGCCAGCAGTTTTTCGACTAGTCGAGAGACCCAGTACTTC.

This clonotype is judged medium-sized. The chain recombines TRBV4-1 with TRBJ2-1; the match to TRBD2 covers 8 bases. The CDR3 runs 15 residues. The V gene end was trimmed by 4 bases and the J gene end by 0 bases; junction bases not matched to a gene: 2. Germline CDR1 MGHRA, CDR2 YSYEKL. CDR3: CASSRAGGSYNEQFF. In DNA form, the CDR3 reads TGCGCCAGCAGCCGCGCGGGGGGCTCCTACAATGAGCAGTTCTTC.

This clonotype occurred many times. CDR3 loop: CASSPPPDSYPLNTEAFF. DNA for the CDR3: TGTGCCAGCAGCCCCCCACCAGACAGTTACCCCTTGAACACTGAAGCTTTCTTT. This rearrangement joins TRBV13 to TRBJ1-1; weak D call: TRBD1 (5 bases). Trimming removed 5 bases from V and 0 bases from J, with 22 bases in between. Germline lookup yields CDR1 PRHDT and CDR2 FYEKMQ (reference sequence). The CDR3 runs 18 residues.

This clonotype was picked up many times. The CDR3 region is CASSPFQDRIPHEQYF. In DNA, the CDR3 is TGCGCCAGCAGCCCCTTCCAGGACCGTATACCCCACGAGCAGTACTTC. V gene TRBV4-1 combines with J gene TRBJ2-7, with D unclear. V dropped 4 bases and J dropped 5 bases, with 21 bases sitting between them. Germline V gene sequence: CDR1 MGHRA, CDR2 YSYEKL. This CDR3 is 16 amino acids long.

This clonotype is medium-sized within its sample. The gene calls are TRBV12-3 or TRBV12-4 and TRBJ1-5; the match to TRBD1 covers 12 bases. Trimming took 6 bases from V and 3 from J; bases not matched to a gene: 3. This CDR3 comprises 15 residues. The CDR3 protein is CASRPGQGANQPQHF. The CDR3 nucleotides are TGTGCCAGCAGGCCGGGACAGGGGGCCAATCAGCCCCAGCATTTT.

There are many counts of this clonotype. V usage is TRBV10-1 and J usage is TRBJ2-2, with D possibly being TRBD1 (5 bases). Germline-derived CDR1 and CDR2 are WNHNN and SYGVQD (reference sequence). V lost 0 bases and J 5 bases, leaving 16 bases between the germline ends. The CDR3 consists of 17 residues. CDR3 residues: CASSESSRTPTTGELFF. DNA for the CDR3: TGCGCCAGCAGTGAGTCTAGTAGGACACCTACAACCGGGGAGCTGTTTTTT.

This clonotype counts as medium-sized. This CDR3 is CASSQTGGAEKLFF. CDR3 coding DNA: TGTGCCAGCAGCCAGACAGGAGGCGCTGAAAAACTGTTTTTT. V is TRBV6-5 and J is TRBJ1-4; possible D gene TRBD1, 6 bases. The germline gives CDR1 MNHEY, CDR2 SVGAGI. The V end lost 6 bases, the J end lost 7 bases, and 15 bases lay between the germline ends. The CDR3 covers 14 residues.

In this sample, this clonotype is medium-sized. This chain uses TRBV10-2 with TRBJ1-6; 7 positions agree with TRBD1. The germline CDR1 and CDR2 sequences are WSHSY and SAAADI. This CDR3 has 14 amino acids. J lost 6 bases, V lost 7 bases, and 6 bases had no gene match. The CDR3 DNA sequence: TGCGCCAGCACTCGGGACAGTCTTAATTCACCCCTCCACTTT. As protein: CASTRDSLNSPLHF.

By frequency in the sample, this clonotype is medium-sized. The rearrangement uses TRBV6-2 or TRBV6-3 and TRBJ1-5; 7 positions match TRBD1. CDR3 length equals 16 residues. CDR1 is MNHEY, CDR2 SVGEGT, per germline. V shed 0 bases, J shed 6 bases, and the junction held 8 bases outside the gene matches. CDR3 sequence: CASSYSGPGGAQPQHF. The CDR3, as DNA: TGTGCCAGCAGTTACTCAGGCCCAGGGGGGGCTCAGCCCCAGCATTTT.

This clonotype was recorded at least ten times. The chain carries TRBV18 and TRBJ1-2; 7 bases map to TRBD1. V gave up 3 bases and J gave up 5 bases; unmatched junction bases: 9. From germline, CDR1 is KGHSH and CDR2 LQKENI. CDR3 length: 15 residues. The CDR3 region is CASSPEQGQTYGYTF. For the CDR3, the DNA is TGTGCCAGCTCACCCGAACAGGGACAGACATATGGCTACACCTTC.

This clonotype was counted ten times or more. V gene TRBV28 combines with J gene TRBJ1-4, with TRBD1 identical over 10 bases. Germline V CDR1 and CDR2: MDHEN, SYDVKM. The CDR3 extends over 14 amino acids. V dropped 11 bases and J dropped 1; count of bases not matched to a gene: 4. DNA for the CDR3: TGTGCCGGAAGGACAGGGGGAACTAATGAAAAACTGTTTTTT. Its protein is CAGRTGGTNEKLFF.

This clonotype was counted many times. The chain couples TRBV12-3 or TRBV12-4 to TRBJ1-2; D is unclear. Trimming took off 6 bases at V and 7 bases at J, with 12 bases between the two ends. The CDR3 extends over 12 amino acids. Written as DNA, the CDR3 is TGTGCCAGCAGAAATCCAGGTGGTGGCTACACCTTC. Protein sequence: CASRNPGGGYTF.

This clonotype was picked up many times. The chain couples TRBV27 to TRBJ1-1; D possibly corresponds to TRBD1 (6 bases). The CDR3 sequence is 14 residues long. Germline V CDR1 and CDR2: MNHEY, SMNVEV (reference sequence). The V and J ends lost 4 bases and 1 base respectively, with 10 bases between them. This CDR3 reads CASSWGRGNTEAFF. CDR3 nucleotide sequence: TGTGCCAGCAGTTGGGGCAGGGGGAACACTGAAGCTTTCTTT.

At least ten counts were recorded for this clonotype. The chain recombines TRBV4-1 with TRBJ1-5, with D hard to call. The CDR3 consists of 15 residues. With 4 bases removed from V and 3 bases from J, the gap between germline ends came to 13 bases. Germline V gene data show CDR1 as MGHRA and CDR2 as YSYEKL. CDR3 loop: CASSPGLVFNQPQHF. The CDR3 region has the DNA TGCGCCAGCAGCCCAGGTCTGGTTTTCAATCAGCCCCAGCATTTT.

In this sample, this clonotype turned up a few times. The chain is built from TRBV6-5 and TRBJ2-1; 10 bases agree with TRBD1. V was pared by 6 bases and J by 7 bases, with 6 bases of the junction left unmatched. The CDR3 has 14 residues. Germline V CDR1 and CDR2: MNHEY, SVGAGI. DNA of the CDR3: TGTGCCAGCAGCTCGACAGGGGGCAAGAATGAGCAGTTCTTC. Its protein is CASSSTGGKNEQFF.

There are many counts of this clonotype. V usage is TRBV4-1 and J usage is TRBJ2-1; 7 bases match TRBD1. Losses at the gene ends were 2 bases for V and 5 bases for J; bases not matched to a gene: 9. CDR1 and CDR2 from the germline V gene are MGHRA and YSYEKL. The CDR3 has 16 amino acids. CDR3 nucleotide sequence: TGCGCCAGCAGCCAACGGGGACAGCGTACCCACAATGAGCAGTTCTTC. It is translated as CASSQRGQRTHNEQFF.

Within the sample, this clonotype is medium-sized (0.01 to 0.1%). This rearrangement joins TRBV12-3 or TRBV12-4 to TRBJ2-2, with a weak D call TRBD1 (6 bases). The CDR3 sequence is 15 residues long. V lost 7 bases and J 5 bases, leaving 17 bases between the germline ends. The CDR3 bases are TGTGCCAGCACCGTAACAGGGCCGAGGACCGGGGAGCTGTTTTTT. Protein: CASTVTGPRTGELFF.

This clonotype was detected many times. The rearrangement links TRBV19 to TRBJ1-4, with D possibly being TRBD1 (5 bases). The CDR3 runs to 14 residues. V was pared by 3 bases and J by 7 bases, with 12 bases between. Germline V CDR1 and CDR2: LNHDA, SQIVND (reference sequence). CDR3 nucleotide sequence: TGTGCCAGTAGTATCGGGACCTCCCCTGAAAAACTGTTTTTT. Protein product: CASSIGTSPEKLFF.

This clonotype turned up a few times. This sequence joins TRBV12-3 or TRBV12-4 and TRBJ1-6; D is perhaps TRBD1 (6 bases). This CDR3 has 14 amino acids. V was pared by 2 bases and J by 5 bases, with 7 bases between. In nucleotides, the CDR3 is TGTGCCAGCAGTTTACAGGGGCATAATTCACCCCTCCACTTT. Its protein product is CASSLQGHNSPLHF.

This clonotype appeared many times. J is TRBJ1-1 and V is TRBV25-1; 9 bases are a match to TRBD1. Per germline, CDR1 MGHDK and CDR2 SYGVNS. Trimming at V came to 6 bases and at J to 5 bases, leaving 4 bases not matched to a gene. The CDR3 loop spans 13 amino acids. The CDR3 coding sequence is TGTGCCAGCAGAGGACAGGGGAAGACTGAAGCTTTCTTT. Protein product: CASRGQGKTEAFF.

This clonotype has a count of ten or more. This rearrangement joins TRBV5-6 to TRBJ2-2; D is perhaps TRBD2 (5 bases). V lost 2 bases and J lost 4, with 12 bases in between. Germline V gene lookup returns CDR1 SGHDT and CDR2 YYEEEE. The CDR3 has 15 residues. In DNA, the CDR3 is TGTGCCAGCAGCTTCCGGGATAACACCACCGGGGAGCTGTTTTTT. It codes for CASSFRDNTTGELFF.

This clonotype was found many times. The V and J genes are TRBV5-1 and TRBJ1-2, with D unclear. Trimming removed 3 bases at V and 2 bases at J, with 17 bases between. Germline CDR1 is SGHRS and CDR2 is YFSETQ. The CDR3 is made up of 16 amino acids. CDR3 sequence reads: CASSSGRTANNYGYTF. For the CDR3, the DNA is TGCGCCAGCAGCTCCGGGAGAACAGCTAACAACTATGGCTACACCTTC. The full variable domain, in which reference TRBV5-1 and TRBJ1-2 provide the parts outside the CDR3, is KAGVTQTPRYLIKTRGQQVTLSCSPISGHRSVSWYQQTPGQGLQFLFEYFSETQRNKGNFPGRFSGRQFSNSRSEMNVSTLELGDSALYLCASSSGRTANNYGYTFGSGTRLTVV.